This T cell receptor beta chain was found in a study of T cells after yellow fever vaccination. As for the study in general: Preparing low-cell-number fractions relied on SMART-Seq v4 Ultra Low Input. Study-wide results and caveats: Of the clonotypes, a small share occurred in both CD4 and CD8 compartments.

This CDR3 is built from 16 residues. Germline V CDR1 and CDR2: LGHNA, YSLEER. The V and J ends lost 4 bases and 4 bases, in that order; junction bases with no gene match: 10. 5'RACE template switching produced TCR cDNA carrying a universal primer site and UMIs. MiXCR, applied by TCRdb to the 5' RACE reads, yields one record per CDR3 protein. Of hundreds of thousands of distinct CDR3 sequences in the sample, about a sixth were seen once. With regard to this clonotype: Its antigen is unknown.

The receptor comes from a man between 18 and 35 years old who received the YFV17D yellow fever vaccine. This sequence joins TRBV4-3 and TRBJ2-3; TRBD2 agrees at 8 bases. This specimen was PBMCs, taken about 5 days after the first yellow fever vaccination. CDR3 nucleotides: TGCGCCAGCAGCCCAGTAGCGGGACGGGGAGCAGATACGCAGTATTTT. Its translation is CASSPVAGRGADTQYF.